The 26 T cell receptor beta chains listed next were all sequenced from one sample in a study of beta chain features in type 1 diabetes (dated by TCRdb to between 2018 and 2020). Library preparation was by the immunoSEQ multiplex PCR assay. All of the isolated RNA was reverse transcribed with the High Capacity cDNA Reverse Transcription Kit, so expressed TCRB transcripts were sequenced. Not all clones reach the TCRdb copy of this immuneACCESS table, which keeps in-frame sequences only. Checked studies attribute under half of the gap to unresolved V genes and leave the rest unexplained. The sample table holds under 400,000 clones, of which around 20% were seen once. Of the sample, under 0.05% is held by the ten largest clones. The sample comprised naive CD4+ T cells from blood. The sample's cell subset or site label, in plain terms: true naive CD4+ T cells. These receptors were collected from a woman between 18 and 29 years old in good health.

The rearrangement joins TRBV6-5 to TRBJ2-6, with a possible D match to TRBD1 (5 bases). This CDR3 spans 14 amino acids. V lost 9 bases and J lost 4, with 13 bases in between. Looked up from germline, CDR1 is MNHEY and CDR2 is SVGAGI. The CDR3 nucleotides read TGTGCCAGTCAGATGGGGCCCGGGGCCAACGTCCTGACTTTC. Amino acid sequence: CASQMGPGANVLTF.

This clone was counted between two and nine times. For the CDR3, the DNA is TGTGCCTGGAGTCGGGACAACGACAACGTCCTGACTTTC. Its translation: CAWSRDNDNVLTF. This chain connects TRBV30 to TRBJ2-6, with D possibly TRBD1 on 6 matching bases. Trimming left V 2 bases short and J 9 bases short, with 11 bases between. Germline assignment: CDR1 GTSNPN and CDR2 SVGIG (reference sequence). The CDR3 loop spans 13 amino acids.

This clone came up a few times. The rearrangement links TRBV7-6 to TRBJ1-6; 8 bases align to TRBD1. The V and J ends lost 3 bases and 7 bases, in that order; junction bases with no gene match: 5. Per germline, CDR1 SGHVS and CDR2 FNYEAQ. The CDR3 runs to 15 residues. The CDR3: CASSLQGAENSPLHF. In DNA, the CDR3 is TGTGCCAGCAGCTTGCAGGGGGCGGAGAATTCACCCCTCCACTTT.

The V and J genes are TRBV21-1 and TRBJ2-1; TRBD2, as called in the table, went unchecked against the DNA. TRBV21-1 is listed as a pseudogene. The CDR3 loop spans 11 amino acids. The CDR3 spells CASSRSNEQFF. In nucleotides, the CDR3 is TGTGCCAGCAGCCGGAGCAATGAGCAGTTCTTC.

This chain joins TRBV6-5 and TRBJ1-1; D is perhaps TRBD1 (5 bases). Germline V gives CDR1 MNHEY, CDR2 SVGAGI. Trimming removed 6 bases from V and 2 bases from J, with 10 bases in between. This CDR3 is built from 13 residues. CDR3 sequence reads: CASRPDRNTEAFF. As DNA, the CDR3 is TGTGCCAGCAGACCCGACAGAAACACTGAAGCTTTCTTT.

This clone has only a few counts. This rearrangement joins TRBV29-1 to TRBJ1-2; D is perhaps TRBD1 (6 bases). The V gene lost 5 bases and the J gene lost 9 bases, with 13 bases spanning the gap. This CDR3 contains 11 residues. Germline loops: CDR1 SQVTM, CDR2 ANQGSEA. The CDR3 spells CSVLSTGSYTF. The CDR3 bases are TGCAGCGTTCTTTCGACAGGAAGCTACACCTTC.

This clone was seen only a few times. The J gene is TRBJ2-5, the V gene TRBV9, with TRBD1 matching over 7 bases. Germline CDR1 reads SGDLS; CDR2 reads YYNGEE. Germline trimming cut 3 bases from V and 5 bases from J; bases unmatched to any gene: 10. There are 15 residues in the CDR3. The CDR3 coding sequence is TGTGCCAGCAGCGAATCCGGGACAGTGGGGGAGACCCAGTACTTC. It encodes CASSESGTVGETQYF.

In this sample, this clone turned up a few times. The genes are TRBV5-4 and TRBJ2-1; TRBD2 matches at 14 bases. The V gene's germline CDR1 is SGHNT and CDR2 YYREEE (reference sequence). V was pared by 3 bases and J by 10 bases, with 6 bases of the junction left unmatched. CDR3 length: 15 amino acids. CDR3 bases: TGTGCCAGCAGCTCGGGACTAGCGGGAGCGCTAGAGCAGTTCTTC. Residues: CASSSGLAGALEQFF.

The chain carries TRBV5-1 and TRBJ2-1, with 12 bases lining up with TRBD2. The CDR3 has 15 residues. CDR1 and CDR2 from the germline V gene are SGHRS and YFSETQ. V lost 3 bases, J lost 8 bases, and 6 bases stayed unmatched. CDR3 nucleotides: TGCGCCAGCAGCTCCTCTAGCGGGGGGGCACATGAGCAGTTCTTC. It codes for CASSSSSGGAHEQFF.

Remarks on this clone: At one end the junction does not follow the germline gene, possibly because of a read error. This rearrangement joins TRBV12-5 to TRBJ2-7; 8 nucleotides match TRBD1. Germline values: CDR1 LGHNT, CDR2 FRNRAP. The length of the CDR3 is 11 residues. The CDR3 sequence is CASGSLGDRWF. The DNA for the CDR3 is TGTGCTAGTGGTTCACTTGGGGACAGGTGGTTC.

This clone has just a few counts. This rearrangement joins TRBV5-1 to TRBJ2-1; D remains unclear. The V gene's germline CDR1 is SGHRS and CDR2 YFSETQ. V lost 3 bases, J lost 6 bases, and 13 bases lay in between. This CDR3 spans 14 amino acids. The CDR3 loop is CASSSEVSGNEQFF. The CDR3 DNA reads TGCGCCAGCAGCTCCGAGGTCTCTGGCAATGAGCAGTTCTTC. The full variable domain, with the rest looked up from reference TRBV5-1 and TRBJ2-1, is KAGVTQTPRYLIKTRGQQVTLSCSPISGHRSVSWYQQTPGQGLQFLFEYFSETQRNKGNFPGRFSGRQFSNSRSEMNVSTLELGDSALYLCASSSEVSGNEQFFGPGTRLTVL.

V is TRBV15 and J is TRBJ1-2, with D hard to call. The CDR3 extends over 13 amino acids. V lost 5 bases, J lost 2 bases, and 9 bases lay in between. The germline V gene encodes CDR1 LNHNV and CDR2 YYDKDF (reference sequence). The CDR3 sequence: CATSPGRNYGYTF. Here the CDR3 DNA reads TGTGCCACCAGCCCAGGCAGAAACTATGGCTACACCTTC.

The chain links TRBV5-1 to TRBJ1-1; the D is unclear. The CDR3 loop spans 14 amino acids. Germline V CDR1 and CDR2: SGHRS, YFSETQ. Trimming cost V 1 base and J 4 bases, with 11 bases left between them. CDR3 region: CASSLLTGSTEAFF. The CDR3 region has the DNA TGCGCCAGCAGCTTGCTGACGGGGAGCACTGAAGCTTTCTTT.

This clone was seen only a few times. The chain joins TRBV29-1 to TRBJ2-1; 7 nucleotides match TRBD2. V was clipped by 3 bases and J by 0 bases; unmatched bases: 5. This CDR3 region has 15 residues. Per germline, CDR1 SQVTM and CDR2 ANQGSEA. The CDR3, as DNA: TGCAGCGTTGAGGGCCCGGGAGGCTCCTACAATGAGCAGTTCTTC. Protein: CSVEGPGGSYNEQFF.

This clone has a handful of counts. CDR3 DNA sequence: TGTGCCAGTAGTATAGATCGATTCCTGAGGAGCACAGATACGCAGTATTTT. Protein product: CASSIDRFLRSTDTQYF. The chain is built from TRBV19 and TRBJ2-3, with unresolved D. The length of the CDR3 is 17 residues. V lost 0 bases and J 0 bases, leaving 13 bases between the germline ends. Germline-derived CDR1 and CDR2 are LNHDA and SQIVND (reference sequence).

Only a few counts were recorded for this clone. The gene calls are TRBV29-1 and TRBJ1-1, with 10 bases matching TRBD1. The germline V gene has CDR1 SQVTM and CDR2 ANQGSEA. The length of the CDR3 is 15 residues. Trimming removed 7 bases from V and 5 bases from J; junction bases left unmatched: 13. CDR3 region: CSGKARDRGWTEAFF. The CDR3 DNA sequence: TGCAGCGGGAAAGCTCGGGACAGGGGATGGACTGAAGCTTTCTTT. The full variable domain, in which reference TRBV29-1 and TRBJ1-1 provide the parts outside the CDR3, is SAVISQKPSRDICQRGTSLTIQCQVDSQVTMMFWYRQQPGQSLTLIATANQGSEATYESGFVIDKFPISRPNLTFSTLTVSNMSPEDSSIYLCSGKARDRGWTEAFFGQGTRLTVV.

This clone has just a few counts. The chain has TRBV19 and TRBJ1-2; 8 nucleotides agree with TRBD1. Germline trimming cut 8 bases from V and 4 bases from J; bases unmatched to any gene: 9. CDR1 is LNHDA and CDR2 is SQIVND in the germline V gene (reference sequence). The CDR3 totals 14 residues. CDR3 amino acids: CASSRQGRTYGYTF. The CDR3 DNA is TGTGCCAGTTCTCGACAGGGGCGGACCTATGGCTACACCTTC.

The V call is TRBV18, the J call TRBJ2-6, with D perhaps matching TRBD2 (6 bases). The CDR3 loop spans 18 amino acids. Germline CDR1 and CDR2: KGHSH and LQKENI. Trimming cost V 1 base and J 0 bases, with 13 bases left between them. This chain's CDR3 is CASSPLGGTTSGANVLTF. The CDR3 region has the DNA TGTGCCAGCTCACCACTCGGGGGAACCACCTCTGGGGCCAACGTCCTGACTTTC.

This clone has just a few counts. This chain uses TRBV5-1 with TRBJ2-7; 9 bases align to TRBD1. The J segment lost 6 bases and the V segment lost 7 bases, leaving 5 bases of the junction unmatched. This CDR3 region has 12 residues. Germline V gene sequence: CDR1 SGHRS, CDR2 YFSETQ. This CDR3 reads CASGGQGSEQYF. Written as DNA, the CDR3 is TGCGCCAGCGGGGGACAGGGCAGCGAGCAGTACTTC.

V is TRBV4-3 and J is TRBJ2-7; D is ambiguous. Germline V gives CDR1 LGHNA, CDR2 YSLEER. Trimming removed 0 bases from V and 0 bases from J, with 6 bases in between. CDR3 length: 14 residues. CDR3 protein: CASSQETFSYEQYF. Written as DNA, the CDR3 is TGCGCCAGCAGCCAAGAAACTTTCTCCTACGAGCAGTACTTC.

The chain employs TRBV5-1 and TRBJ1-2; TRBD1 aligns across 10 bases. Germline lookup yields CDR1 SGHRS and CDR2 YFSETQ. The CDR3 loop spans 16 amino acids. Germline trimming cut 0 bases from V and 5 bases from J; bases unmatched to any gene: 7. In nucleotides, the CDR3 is TGCGCCAGCAGCTTGGTCCCTGTGGGACAGGGGTATGGCTACACCTTC. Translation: CASSLVPVGQGYGYTF.

The CDR3 DNA reads as TGCGCCAGCAGTCTACTAGCGGATGAGCAGTTCTTC. This sequence encodes CASSLLADEQFF. The chain has TRBV4-1 and TRBJ2-1; 8 bases line up with TRBD2. V trimming: 6 bases; J trimming: 8 bases; junction bases outside the gene matches: 3. Germline-derived CDR1 and CDR2 are MGHRA and YSYEKL. This CDR3 is built from 12 residues.

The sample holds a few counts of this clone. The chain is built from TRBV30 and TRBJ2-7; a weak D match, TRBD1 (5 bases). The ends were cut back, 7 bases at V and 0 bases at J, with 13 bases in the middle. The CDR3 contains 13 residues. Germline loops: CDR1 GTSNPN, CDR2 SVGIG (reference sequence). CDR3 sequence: CAYHKQGSYEQYF. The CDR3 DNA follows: TGTGCCTATCATAAGCAGGGCTCCTACGAGCAGTACTTC.

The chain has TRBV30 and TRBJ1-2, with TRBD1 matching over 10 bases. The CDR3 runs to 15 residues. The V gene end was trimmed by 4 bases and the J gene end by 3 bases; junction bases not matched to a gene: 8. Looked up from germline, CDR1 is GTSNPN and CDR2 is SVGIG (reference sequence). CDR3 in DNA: TGTGCCTGGATTAACACTGGGACAGGGGACTATGGCTACACCTTC. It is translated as CAWINTGTGDYGYTF.

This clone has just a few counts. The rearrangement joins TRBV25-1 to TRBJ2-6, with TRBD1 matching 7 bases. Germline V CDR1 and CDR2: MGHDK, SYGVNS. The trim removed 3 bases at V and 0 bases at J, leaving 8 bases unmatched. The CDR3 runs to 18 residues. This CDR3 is CASSDLGQESSGANVLTF. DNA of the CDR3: TGTGCCAGCAGTGATCTAGGACAGGAGAGCTCTGGGGCCAACGTCCTGACTTTC.

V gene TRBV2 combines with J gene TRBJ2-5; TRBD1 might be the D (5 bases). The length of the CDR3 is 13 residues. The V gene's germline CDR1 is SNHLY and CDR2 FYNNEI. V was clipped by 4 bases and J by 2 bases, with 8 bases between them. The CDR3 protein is CASSASGQETQYF. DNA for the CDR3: TGTGCCAGCAGTGCGTCAGGGCAAGAGACCCAGTACTTC.